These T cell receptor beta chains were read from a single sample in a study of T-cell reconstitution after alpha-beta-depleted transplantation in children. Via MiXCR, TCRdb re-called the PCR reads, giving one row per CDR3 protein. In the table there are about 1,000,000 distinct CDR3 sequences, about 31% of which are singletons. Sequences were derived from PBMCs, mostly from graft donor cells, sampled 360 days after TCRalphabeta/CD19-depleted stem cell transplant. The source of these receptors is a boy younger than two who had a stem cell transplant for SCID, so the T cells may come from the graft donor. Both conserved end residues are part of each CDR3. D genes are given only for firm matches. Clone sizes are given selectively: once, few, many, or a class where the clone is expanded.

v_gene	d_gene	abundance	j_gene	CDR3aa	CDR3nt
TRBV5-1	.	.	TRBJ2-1	CASSLRPLPQEQFF	TGCGCCAGCAGCTTGCGGCCTCTCCCCCAGGAGCAGTTCTTC
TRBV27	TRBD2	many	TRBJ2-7	CASSLNVPGGEQYF	TGTGCCAGCAGTTTAAATGTGCCGGGAGGCGAGCAGTACTTC
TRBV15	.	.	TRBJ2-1	CATSRDIGRGAAINEQFF	TGTGCCACCAGCAGAGATATCGGAAGGGGCGCGGCGATCAATGAGCAGTTCTTC
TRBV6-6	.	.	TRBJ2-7	CASTPEWGGEQYF	TGTGCCAGCACCCCGGAGTGGGGTGGCGAGCAGTACTTC
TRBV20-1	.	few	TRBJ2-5	CSASSQGLGETQYF	TGCAGTGCTAGTTCACAGGGACTTGGGGAGACCCAGTACTTC
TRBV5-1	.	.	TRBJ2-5	CASSFMGPQETQYF	TGCGCCAGCAGCTTCATGGGCCCTCAAGAGACCCAGTACTTC
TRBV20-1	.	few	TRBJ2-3	CSARPGPGRTDTQYF	TGCAGTGCTAGACCGGGACCGGGTCGTACAGATACGCAGTATTTT
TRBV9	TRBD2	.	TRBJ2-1	CASSARLAGVVSYNEQFF	TGTGCCAGCAGCGCTCGACTAGCGGGGGTGGTCTCCTACAATGAGCAGTTCTTC
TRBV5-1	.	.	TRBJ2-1	CASSSNRALNNEQFF	TGCGCCAGCAGCTCGAACCGGGCCTTGAACAATGAGCAGTTCTTC
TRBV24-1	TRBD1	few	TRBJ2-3	CATSDSTGTGSRDTQYF	TGTGCCACCAGTGACTCCACCGGGACAGGGTCGCGAGATACGCAGTATTTT
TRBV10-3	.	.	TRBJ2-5	CAISAGPETQYF	TGTGCCATCAGTGCGGGTCCCGAGACCCAGTACTTC
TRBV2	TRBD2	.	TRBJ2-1	CASSEGRPTSESSYNEQFF	TGTGCCAGCAGTGAAGGGAGACCTACTAGCGAGAGCTCCTACAATGAGCAGTTCTTC
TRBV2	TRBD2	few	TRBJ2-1	CASRNLAAGGPYNEQFF	TGTGCCAGCAGGAATCTAGCAGCGGGAGGCCCCTACAATGAGCAGTTCTTC
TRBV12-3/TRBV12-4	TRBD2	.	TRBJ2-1	CASTRRERGVGYNEQFF	TGTGCCAGCACCCGGAGGGAGCGGGGGGTGGGTTACAATGAGCAGTTCTTC
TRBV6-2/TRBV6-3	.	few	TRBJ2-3	CASARPWDTQYF	TGTGCCAGCGCTCGCCCCTGGGATACGCAGTATTTT
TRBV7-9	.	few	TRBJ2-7	CASTKSGLFYEQYF	TGTGCCAGCACCAAAAGTGGACTCTTCTACGAGCAGTACTTC
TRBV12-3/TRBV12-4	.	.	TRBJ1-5	CASSLAKGDQPQHF	TGTGCCAGCAGTTTAGCCAAGGGGGATCAGCCCCAGCATTTT
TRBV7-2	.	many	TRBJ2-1	CASSSPGYNEQFF	TGTGCCAGCAGCTCCCCGGGGTACAATGAGCAGTTCTTC
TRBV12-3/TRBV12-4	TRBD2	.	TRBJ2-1	CASVPLAGTGDEQFF	TGTGCCAGCGTACCACTAGCGGGGACGGGGGATGAGCAGTTCTTC
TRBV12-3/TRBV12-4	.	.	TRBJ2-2	CASSPAAGELFF	TGTGCCAGCAGCCCTGCAGCCGGGGAGCTGTTTTTT
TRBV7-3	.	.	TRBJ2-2	CASSLTATGTGTGELFF	TGTGCCAGCAGCTTAACCGCGACGGGTACGGGGACCGGGGAGCTGTTTTTT
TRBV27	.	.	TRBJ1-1	CASGLAGSLILGAFF	TGTGCCAGCGGATTAGCAGGATCTCTGATACTGGGGGCTTTCTTT
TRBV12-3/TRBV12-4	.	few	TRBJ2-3	CASSLLLISTDTQYF	TGTGCCAGCAGTTTACTCCTTATTAGCACAGATACGCAGTATTTT
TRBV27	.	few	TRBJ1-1	CASSGNRARGTEAFF	TGTGCCAGCAGTGGGAACAGGGCGAGGGGCACTGAAGCTTTCTTT
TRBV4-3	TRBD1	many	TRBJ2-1	CASSPRQGEQFF	TGCGCCAGCAGCCCCCGACAGGGAGAGCAGTTCTTC
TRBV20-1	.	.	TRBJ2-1	CSASGHRDEQFF	TGCAGTGCTAGCGGACATCGGGATGAGCAGTTCTTC
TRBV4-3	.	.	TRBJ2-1	CASSQPPNNEQFF	TGCGCCAGCAGCCAACCGCCAAACAATGAGCAGTTCTTC
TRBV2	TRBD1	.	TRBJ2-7	CASRRMGQGHEQYF	TGTGCCAGCAGGAGAATGGGACAGGGGCACGAGCAGTACTTC
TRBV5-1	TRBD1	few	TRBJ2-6	CASSLDRPTGVGANVLTF	TGCGCCAGCAGCTTGGATAGGCCCACAGGGGTGGGGGCCAACGTCCTGACTTTC
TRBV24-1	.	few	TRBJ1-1	CANSGDTEAFF	TGTGCCAATTCGGGGGACACTGAAGCTTTCTTT
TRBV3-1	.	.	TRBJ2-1	CASSRINNEQFF	TGTGCCAGCAGCAGGATAAACAATGAGCAGTTCTTC
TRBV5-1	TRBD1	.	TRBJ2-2	CASSLEDRGPTGELFF	TGCGCCAGCAGCCTGGAAGACAGGGGACCCACCGGGGAGCTGTTTTTT
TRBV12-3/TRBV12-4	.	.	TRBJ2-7	CASSRTTGTEQYF	TGTGCCAGCAGTAGGACCACAGGGACCGAGCAGTACTTC
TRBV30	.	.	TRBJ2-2	CAWSVGSTGELFF	TGTGCCTGGAGTGTGGGGAGCACCGGGGAGCTGTTTTTT
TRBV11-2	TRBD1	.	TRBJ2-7	CATSPRQGTYEQYF	TGTGCCACCAGCCCTAGACAGGGAACCTACGAGCAGTACTTC
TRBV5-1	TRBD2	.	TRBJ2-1	CASSLATGGHNEQFF	TGCGCCAGCAGCTTGGCCACGGGGGGGCACAATGAGCAGTTCTTC
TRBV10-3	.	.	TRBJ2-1	CATNADGSYNEQFF	TGTGCCACCAATGCAGATGGATCCTACAATGAGCAGTTCTTC
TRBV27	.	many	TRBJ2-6	CASSPQGTGANVLTF	TGTGCCAGCAGTCCCCAAGGGACTGGGGCCAACGTCCTGACTTTC
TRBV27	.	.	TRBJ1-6	CASSYQGSSYNSPLHF	TGTGCCAGCAGTTACCAGGGGAGCTCCTATAATTCACCCCTCCACTTT
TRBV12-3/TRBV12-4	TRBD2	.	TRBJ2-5	CASSLQRGSNQETQYF	TGTGCCAGCAGTTTACAGCGGGGGAGCAACCAAGAGACCCAGTACTTC
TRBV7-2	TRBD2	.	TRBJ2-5	CASSPGTSGGIQETQYF	TGTGCCAGCAGCCCAGGGACTAGCGGGGGGATACAAGAGACCCAGTACTTC
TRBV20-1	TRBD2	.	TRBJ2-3	CSAQLAGVTDTQYF	TGCAGTGCCCAACTAGCGGGGGTCACAGATACGCAGTATTTT
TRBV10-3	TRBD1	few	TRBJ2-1	CAISRDRGLNEQFF	TGTGCCATCAGCCGGGACAGGGGTCTAAATGAGCAGTTCTTC
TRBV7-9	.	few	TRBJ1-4	CASSPGKRDEKLFF	TGTGCCAGCAGCCCAGGGAAGCGGGATGAAAAACTGTTTTTT
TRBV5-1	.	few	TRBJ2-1	CASSLESYEQFF	TGCGCCAGCAGCTTGGAGTCTTATGAGCAGTTCTTC
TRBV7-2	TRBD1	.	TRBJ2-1	CASNPGQAYNEQFF	TGTGCCAGCAATCCGGGACAGGCCTACAATGAGCAGTTCTTC
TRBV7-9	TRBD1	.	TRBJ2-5	CASSHGTEAAKETQYF	TGTGCCAGCAGCCACGGGACAGAGGCCGCCAAAGAGACCCAGTACTTC
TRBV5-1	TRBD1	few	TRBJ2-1	CASSLPRGQKDNEQFF	TGCGCCAGCTCCCTCCCCCGGGGACAGAAAGATAATGAGCAGTTCTTC